This TCR beta chain derives from a study of blood T cell repertoires in COVID-19. In the study overall: Samples came from the United States, Italy and Spain, spanning acute and convalescent COVID-19. T cells, B-cell-depleted T cells, or PBMCs provided the cDNA or gDNA that served as material.

Source study methods: Scientists estimated how many nucleated cells there were by amplifying reference gene primers. Measured with immunoSEQ multiplex PCR; TCRdb has only the in-frame clones, and not every one. V and J calls and clone size are given by that table; D and trimming were obtained from the DNA. The data show 35,000 to 40,000 clones, 70% to 90% seen once. On this clone itself: The sample carries other DNA sequences with the same CDR3.

Trimming took 3 bases from V and 4 from J, leaving 9 bases between them. CDR1 and CDR2 from the germline V gene are WSHSY and SAAADI. The CDR3 totals 13 residues. This sequence joins TRBV10-2 and TRBJ1-2, with D hard to call. Material for sequencing was peripheral blood. This clonotype originated in a man between 50 and 59 years old with active COVID-19. CDR3: CASSDGQVYGYTF. The CDR3 nucleotides read TGCGCCAGCAGTGATGGGCAGGTCTATGGCTACACCTTC.